This TCR beta chain was profiled in a study of blood T cells in healthy people across ages. V dropped 4 bases and J dropped 6 bases, with 7 bases sitting between them. From germline, CDR1 is MGHRA and CDR2 YSYEKL. The CDR3 is 12 amino acids. Sample-barcoded 5' priming and a J-beta primer mix drove a second PCR of roughly 6 to 12 cycles. TCRdb ran MiXCR on the 5' RACE reads and lists one entry per CDR3 protein. The repertoire consists of 1.6 million or so distinct CDR3 sequences, with 30% to 35% occurring once and the leading ten covering roughly 10%. General observations from the study: With donor CMV status unknown, expanded clonotype changes were possibly confounded.

This clonotype was seen many times. The target antigen is unknown. With each sample, at least 5.5 micrograms of total RNA were extracted. Sequenced material: blood. The sequence came from a woman aged 30 to 39 in good health. The chain employs TRBV4-1 and TRBJ2-4, with D unclear. CDR3 sequence (DNA): TGCGCCAGCAGCCTACCCTCAAACATTCAGTACTTC. Its translation is CASSLPSNIQYF.